This entry is about one T cell receptor beta chain. The ends were cut back, 3 bases at V and 3 bases at J, with 12 bases in the middle. CDR1 is SGDLS and CDR2 is YYNGEE in the germline V gene. The CDR3 spans 15 residues. This sample is part of a study of blood T cell repertoires in COVID-19. During active infection, Seattle patients enrolled and were then monitored through disease. Produced via immunoSEQ multiplex PCR; TCRdb's table is partial and in-frame only. The repertoire holds roughly 300,000 clones, with more than 80% as singletons. Sequenced input: peripheral blood. The chain employs TRBV9 and TRBJ1-4, with TRBD1 as a possible D gene (5 bases). The sequence was obtained from a woman aged 25 to 39 with COVID-19, enrolled during active disease. Here the CDR3 reads CASSGFGTSNEKLFF. Here the CDR3 DNA reads TGTGCCAGCAGCGGCTTTGGGACTTCTAATGAAAAACTGTTTTTT.